The clone carrying this TCR beta chain turned up a few times. Its antigen is unidentified. This CDR3 region has 17 residues. CDR1 KGHSH and CDR2 LQKENI come from the germline V gene. The V end was cut by 3 bases, the J end by 4 bases, with 19 bases between. This sample is part of a study of human T cells and chemical hapten exposure. Study-level points and caveats: Alopecia affected the donors, so their immune response may differ from healthy people's.

TCRdb fed the RACE reads into MiXCR, producing one record per CDR3 protein. The data show under 200,000 distinct CDR3 sequences, about a quarter seen once. Time point meaning: patch test 3, about 24 weeks after DPC sensitization. The treatment: therapeutic diphenylcyclopropenone sensitization with weekly scalp DPC. The chain couples TRBV18 to TRBJ1-3; TRBD1 might be the D (6 bases). The specimen was whole blood, collected in connection with sensitization to the hapten diphenylcyclopropenone (DPC). The receptor was isolated from a woman aged 18-35 years with alopecia areata. Some clones in this sample may be carry-over from other donors' samples. CDR3: CASSPSTDSSGGNTIYF. The DNA of the CDR3 is TGTGCCAGCTCACCTTCAACGGACAGTTCGGGAGGAAACACCATATATTTT. Variable domain in full (rest from reference TRBV18 and TRBJ1-3): NAGVMQNPRHLVRRRGQEARLRCSPMKGHSHVYWYRQLPEEGLKFMVYLQKENIIDESGMPKERFSAEFPKEGPSILRIQQVVRGDSAAYFCASSPSTDSSGGNTIYFGEGSWLTVV.